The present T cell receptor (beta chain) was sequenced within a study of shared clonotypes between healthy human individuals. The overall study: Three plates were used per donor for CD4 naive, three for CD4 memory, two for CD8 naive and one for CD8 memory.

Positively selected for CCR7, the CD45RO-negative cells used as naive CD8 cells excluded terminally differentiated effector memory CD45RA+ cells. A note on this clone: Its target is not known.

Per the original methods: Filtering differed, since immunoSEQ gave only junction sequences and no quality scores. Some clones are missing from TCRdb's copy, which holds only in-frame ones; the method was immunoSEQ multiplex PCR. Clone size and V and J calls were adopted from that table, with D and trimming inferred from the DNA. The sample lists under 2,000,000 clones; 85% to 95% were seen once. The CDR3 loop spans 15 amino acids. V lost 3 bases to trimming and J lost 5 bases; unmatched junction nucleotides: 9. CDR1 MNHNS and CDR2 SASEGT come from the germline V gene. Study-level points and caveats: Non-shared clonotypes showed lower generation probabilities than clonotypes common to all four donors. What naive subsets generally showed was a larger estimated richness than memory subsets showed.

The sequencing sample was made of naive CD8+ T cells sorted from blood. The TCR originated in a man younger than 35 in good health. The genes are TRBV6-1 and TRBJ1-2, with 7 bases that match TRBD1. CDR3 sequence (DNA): TGTGCCAGCAGTGATCGTCAAGACAGGGAGTATGGCTACACCTTC. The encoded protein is CASSDRQDREYGYTF.